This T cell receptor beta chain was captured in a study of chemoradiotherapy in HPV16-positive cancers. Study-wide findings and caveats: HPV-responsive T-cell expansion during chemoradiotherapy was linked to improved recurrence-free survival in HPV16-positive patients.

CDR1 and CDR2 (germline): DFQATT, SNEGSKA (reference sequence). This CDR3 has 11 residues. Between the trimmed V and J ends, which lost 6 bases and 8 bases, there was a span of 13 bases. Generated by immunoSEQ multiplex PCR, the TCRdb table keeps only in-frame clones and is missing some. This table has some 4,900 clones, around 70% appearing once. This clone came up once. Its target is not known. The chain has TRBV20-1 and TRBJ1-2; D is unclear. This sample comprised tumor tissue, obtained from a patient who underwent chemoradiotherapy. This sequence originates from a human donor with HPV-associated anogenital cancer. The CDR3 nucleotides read TGCAGTGCCTCTGACGGGGTAGGCTACACCTTC. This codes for CSASDGVGYTF.